This T cell receptor beta chain was found in a study of blood T cell repertoires in COVID-19. CDR3 length: 16 residues. The V gene end was trimmed by 5 bases and the J gene end by 5 bases; junction bases not matched to a gene: 8. Germline assignment: CDR1 SGHNT and CDR2 YYREEE (reference sequence). Authors' processing steps: Cell counts per sample came from amplifying reference gene primers. Profiled with immunoSEQ multiplex PCR; TCRdb holds only in-frame clones, not every one. The V and J calls and the clone size are those of that table, but D and trimming were determined from the DNA. Of roughly 480,000 clones in the sample, roughly 89% were seen once.

The sequence derives from a man aged 18 to 29 with COVID-19, enrolled during active disease. J is TRBJ1-6 and V is TRBV5-4, with TRBD1 matching 9 bases. The sample consisted of peripheral blood. The CDR3 DNA reads as TGTGCCAGCAGGACGATGGGACAGGGTGATAATTCACCCCTCCACTTT. Its translation is CASRTMGQGDNSPLHF.